This T cell receptor beta chain originates from a study of STAT5B mutations in CD4+ large granular lymphocyte leukemia. About the research overall: Among healthy controls, a particular HLA allele went with more CDR3 'QG' motifs.

CDR3 size: 16 residues. Trimming removed 5 bases from V and 1 base from J; junction bases left unmatched: 6. Germline CDR1 is SGHVS and CDR2 is FNYEAQ. Some clones are missing from TCRdb's copy, which holds only in-frame ones; the method was immunoSEQ multiplex PCR. Seen here are about 35,000 clones, approximately 67% observed once, and the top ten hold under 2%. This clone came up once. Sequenced input: CD4+ T cells from blood buffy coats. This sequence originates from a human donor in good health. The rearrangement links TRBV7-6 to TRBJ1-3; 9 positions match TRBD1. CDR3 region: CASSPGTGRSGNTIYF. The CDR3 DNA sequence: TGTGCCAGCAGCCCTGGGACAGGGCGGTCTGGAAACACCATATATTTT.